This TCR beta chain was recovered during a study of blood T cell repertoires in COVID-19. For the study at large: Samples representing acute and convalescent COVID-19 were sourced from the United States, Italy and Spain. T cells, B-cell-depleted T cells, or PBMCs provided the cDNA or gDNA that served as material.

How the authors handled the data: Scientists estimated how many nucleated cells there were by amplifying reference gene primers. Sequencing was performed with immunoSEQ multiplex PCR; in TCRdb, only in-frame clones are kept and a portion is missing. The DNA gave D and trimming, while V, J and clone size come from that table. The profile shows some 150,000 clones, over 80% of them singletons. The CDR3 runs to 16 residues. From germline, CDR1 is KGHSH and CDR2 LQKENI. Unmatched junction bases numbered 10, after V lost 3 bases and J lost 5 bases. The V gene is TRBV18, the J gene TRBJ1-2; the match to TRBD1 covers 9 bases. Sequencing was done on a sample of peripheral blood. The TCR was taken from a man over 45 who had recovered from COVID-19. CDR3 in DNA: TGTGCCAGCTCACCCGGACAGGGGACGGAGGGATATGGCTACACCTTC. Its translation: CASSPGQGTEGYGYTF.